A selection of T cell receptor beta chains follows, all from one sample in a study of cytomegalovirus exposure and HLA in healthy donors. Generated by immunoSEQ multiplex PCR, the TCRdb table keeps only in-frame clones and is missing some. Here the sample spans roughly 130,000 clones, 89% being singletons. Source material: PBMCs. These receptors originate from a young man in good health and CMV-seronegative. Each CDR3 is given with its conserved first and last residue. Fields, in order: D gene, clone size, V gene, J gene, CDR3 DNA, CDR3 protein. The D gene is left open where the match is weak. The size of a clone is reported for some rows only, either as once, few or many, or as a class for expanded clones.

TRBD1	-	TRBV5-6	TRBJ2-5	TGTGCCAGCAGCTCGACAGGGAATAAAGAGACCCAGTACTTC	CASSSTGNKETQYF
-	-	TRBV5-4	TRBJ1-4	TGTGCCAGCAGCAAGGACAGTCAGCCAGGGGAAAAACTGTTTTTT	CASSKDSQPGEKLFF
-	-	TRBV6-6	TRBJ2-7	TGTGCCAGCAAAGGACTGAGCTACGAGCAGTACTTC	CASKGLSYEQYF
TRBD1	-	TRBV4-3	TRBJ2-1	TGCGCCAGCAGCCAAGCTCTGAAAGGGGGCAGCTCCTACAATGAGCAGTTCTTC	CASSQALKGGSSYNEQFF
TRBD1	-	TRBV4-1	TRBJ2-6	TGCGCCAGCAGCCAAGATGGGACAGGGGGCATGGCTGGGGCCAACGTCCTGACTTTC	CASSQDGTGGMAGANVLTF
-	-	TRBV15	TRBJ1-4	TGTGCCACCAGCAGACGACGGGTTAATGAAAAACTGTTTTTT	CATSRRRVNEKLFF
-	-	TRBV5-6	TRBJ1-6	TGTGCCAGCAGCTGGACAGCAAGCATCGATTCACCCCTCCACTTT	CASSWTASIDSPLHF
-	-	TRBV19	TRBJ2-2	TGTGCCAGTAGTGGGGTACGCGGGGTTTACACCGGGGAGCTGTTTTTT	CASSGVRGVYTGELFF
TRBD1	-	TRBV6-1	TRBJ2-5	TGTGCCAGCGGGGGACAGGGGGCTGGAGAGACCCAGTACTTC	CASGGQGAGETQYF
-	-	TRBV7-2	TRBJ1-2	TGTGCCAGCAGCTTGGGGGACTCTTTACGGGTCTATGGCTACACCTTC	CASSLGDSLRVYGYTF
TRBD1	-	TRBV27	TRBJ2-1	TGTGCCAGCAGTTCCAAGCGGACGACAGGGAGCAATGAGCAGTTCTTC	CASSSKRTTGSNEQFF
TRBD1	-	TRBV6-4	TRBJ1-1	TGTGCCAGCAGTGACACCTTTAGGACAGGGGGCACTGAAGCTTTCTTT	CASSDTFRTGGTEAFF
TRBD2	once	TRBV7-9	TRBJ2-7	TGTGCCAGCAGCTCCCGCACAGCGGGGTGGGCTTACGAGCAGTACTTC	CASSSRTAGWAYEQYF
TRBD2	-	TRBV4-3	TRBJ2-1	TGCGCCAGCAGCCAAGAAGGTAGCGGGGGGTACAATGAGCAGTTCTTC	CASSQEGSGGYNEQFF
TRBD2	-	TRBV5-1	TRBJ2-5	TGCGCCAGCAGCTTAGCGGGGGGGCTGCGGGAGACCCAGTACTTC	CASSLAGGLRETQYF
-	once	TRBV28	TRBJ2-2	TGTGCCAGCAGATTATCAGGTTACGCGAACACCGGGGAGCTGTTTTTT	CASRLSGYANTGELFF
TRBD1	-	TRBV7-9	TRBJ2-3	TGTGCCAGCAGTTCGACAGGGCTTAGCACAGATACGCAGTATTTT	CASSSTGLSTDTQYF
-	-	TRBV6-6	TRBJ2-1	TGTGCCAGCAGTTACGCGAGGGGGTCCTACAATGAGCAGTTCTTC	CASSYARGSYNEQFF
-	-	TRBV7-8	TRBJ1-5	TGTGCCAGCAGTCCAGCGTATAGCAATCAGCCCCAGCATTTT	CASSPAYSNQPQHF
-	-	TRBV11-2	TRBJ2-1	TGTGCCAGCAGCCCCTGGGGTAGCGCCTCCTACAATGAGCAGTTCTTC	CASSPWGSASYNEQFF
-	-	TRBV18	TRBJ2-3	TGTGCCAGCTCACAAGACAGTTCCGGCACAGATACGCAGTATTTT	CASSQDSSGTDTQYF
TRBD2	-	TRBV5-1	TRBJ2-1	TGCGCCAGCAGATCCGCTAGCGGGGGGGCCCTACGGGAGCAGTTCTTC	CASRSASGGALREQFF
-	-	TRBV18	TRBJ2-5	TGTGCCAGCTCACCCCCGGTCAAACGGGAGACCCAGTACTTC	CASSPPVKRETQYF
-	-	TRBV4-2	TRBJ2-5	TGTGCCAGCAGCCAAGAAGGCCGGGGGACAGAACAAGAGACCCAGTACTTC	CASSQEGRGTEQETQYF
TRBD1	-	TRBV5-4	TRBJ2-6	TGTGCCAGCAGCTCCGGACAGGGCACTGGGGCCAACGTCCTGACTTTC	CASSSGQGTGANVLTF
TRBD1	-	TRBV5-1	TRBJ2-1	TGCGCCAGCAGACAGGGGGTTAACAATGAGCAGTTCTTC	CASRQGVNNEQFF
TRBD1	-	TRBV4-1	TRBJ2-1	TGCGCCAGCAGCCAAAAAACAGGGGGCGCGCATGAGCAGTTCTTC	CASSQKTGGAHEQFF
TRBD1	-	TRBV4-2	TRBJ2-7	TGTGCCAGCAGCCGCACAACAGGGGTCGCCTACGAGCAGTACTTC	CASSRTTGVAYEQYF
-	-	TRBV5-1	TRBJ2-7	TGCGCCAGCAGCTTGGTCCTAGGGGGATATCCCTTCTACGAGCAGTACTTC	CASSLVLGGYPFYEQYF
-	-	TRBV7-9	TRBJ2-7	TGTGCCAGCAGCTCCCCGGGACAACCCTACGAGCAGTACTTC	CASSSPGQPYEQYF
TRBD1	-	TRBV11-3	TRBJ2-5	TGTGCCAGCAGCCCCCAGACAGGGGGCGGCGAGACCCAGTACTTC	CASSPQTGGGETQYF
-	-	TRBV28	TRBJ2-1	TGTGCCAGCAGTTTGTTCGGGACAACTAGGAATGAGCAGTTCTTC	CASSLFGTTRNEQFF
TRBD1	-	TRBV10-3	TRBJ2-7	TGTGCCTCATCGTCGGGACAGGGGTACGACGAGCAGTACTTC	CASSSGQGYDEQYF
-	-	TRBV4-2	TRBJ2-1	TGTGCCAGCAGCTTTGGGCGAAGCTCCTACAATGAGCAGTTCTTC	CASSFGRSSYNEQFF
-	-	TRBV10-3	TRBJ2-7	TGTGCCATCAGTGAGTTGGTCAGATACGAGCAGTACTTC	CAISELVRYEQYF
TRBD2	-	TRBV4-1	TRBJ2-4	TGCGCCAGCAGCCAAGATAGGCTAGCGGACATCAAAAACATTCAGTACTTC	CASSQDRLADIKNIQYF
TRBD2	-	TRBV6-5	TRBJ2-7	TGTGCCAGTAAGGCGGGGGGCACCTACGAGCAGTACTTC	CASKAGGTYEQYF
TRBD1	-	TRBV5-4	TRBJ1-1	TGTGCCAGCAGGCGGGGGACAGGGAGTCCCGCTTTCTTT	CASRRGTGSPAFF
-	-	TRBV5-5	TRBJ1-2	TGTGCCAGCAGCTTGGACAGCTATGGCTACACCTTC	CASSLDSYGYTF
TRBD2	once	TRBV5-1	TRBJ2-1	TGCGCCAGCAGCTTGGGAGTTTCAGGGACTATTGAGCAGTTCTTC	CASSLGVSGTIEQFF
-	-	TRBV19	TRBJ2-2	TGTGCCAGCGCCAACCTGGGGGCCTCGGCCGGGGAGCTGTTTTTT	CASANLGASAGELFF
TRBD1	-	TRBV5-1	TRBJ1-2	TGCGCCAGCAGCTACAGACCGGACAGGACAAACACCTATGGCTACACCTTC	CASSYRPDRTNTYGYTF
TRBD2	-	TRBV18	TRBJ2-5	TGTGCCAGCTCACCAGGGACTAGGGTACAAGAGACCCAGTACTTC	CASSPGTRVQETQYF
TRBD1	-	TRBV5-6	TRBJ2-3	TGTGCCAGCAGCTTGGGAGGGGGCTGGGATACGCAGTATTTT	CASSLGGGWDTQYF
TRBD2	-	TRBV4-2	TRBJ2-5	TGTGCCAGCAGCCAGGGGACTAGCGGGGGGGCCTCCGAGACCCAGTACTTC	CASSQGTSGGASETQYF
-	-	TRBV2	TRBJ1-5	TGTGCCAGCAGTTGGCCCCTAGCGGGCAATCAGCCCCAGCATTTT	CASSWPLAGNQPQHF
TRBD2	once	TRBV5-1	TRBJ2-1	TGCGCCAGCAGCTGGGCTAGCGGGACTAACAATGAGCAGTTCTTC	CASSWASGTNNEQFF
-	-	TRBV6-5	TRBJ2-3	TGTGCCAGCAGTTACTCGATAATTCGCGGAGATACGCAGTATTTT	CASSYSIIRGDTQYF
-	-	TRBV6-5	TRBJ1-4	TGTGCCAGCAGTTACTCCAGGGCCCAATTTGGGGAACTGTTTTTT	CASSYSRAQFGELFF
TRBD2	-	TRBV7-8	TRBJ2-4	TGTGCCAGCAGCGTGACTAGCGGGGGGGCCGCCAAAAACATTCAGTACTTC	CASSVTSGGAAKNIQYF
-	-	TRBV7-2	TRBJ2-3	TGTGCCAGCAGCTCGGGGATAACCAGACACACAGATACGCAGTATTTT	CASSSGITRHTDTQYF
TRBD1	-	TRBV6-1	TRBJ1-1	TGTGCCAGCAGCCACATGGAGACAGGGGGGAGTGAAGCTTTCTTT	CASSHMETGGSEAFF
-	-	TRBV27	TRBJ1-4	TGTGCCAGCAGTTTATTTTCTCCCAGCAGGAATCCTTCAACTAATGAAAAACTGTTTTTT	CASSLFSPSRNPSTNEKLFF
-	-	TRBV18	TRBJ2-3	TGTGCCAGCTCACAAGTCGGGGATACGCAGTATTTT	CASSQVGDTQYF
-	-	TRBV1	TRBJ1-5	TGCACCACTTTACTCGCGGGTGGGCAGCCCCAGCATTTT	CTTLLAGGQPQHF
TRBD2	-	TRBV7-9	TRBJ2-7	TGTGCCAGCAGCTCGTTGACTAGCGCAGCCTACGAGCAGTACTTC	CASSSLTSAAYEQYF
TRBD1	-	TRBV6-5	TRBJ1-1	TGTGCCAGCAGTTACGACAGGGAAGGGACTGAAGCTTTCTTT	CASSYDREGTEAFF